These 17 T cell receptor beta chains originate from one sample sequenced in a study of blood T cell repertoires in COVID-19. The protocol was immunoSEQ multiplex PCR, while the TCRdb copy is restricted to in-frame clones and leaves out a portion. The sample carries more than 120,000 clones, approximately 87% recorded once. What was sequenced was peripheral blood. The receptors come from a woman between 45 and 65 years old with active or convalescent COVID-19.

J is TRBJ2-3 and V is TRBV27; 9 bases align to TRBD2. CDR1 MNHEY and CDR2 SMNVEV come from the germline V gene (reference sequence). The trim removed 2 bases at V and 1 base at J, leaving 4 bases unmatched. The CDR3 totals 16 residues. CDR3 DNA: TGTGCCAGCAGTTTAATACTAGCGGGTGGCACAGATACGCAGTATTTT. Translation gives CASSLILAGGTDTQYF.

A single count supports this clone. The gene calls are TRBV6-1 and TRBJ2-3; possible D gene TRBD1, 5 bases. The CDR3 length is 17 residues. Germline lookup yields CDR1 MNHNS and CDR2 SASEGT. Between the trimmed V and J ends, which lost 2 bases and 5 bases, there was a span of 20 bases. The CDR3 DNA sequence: TGTGCCAGCAGTGAAAGGGGTACACCATTAGGTGTAGATACGCAGTATTTT. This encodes CASSERGTPLGVDTQYF.

The CDR3: CSVRPSGGDEQYF. DNA of the CDR3: TGCAGCGTTAGGCCTAGCGGGGGGGATGAGCAGTACTTC. The rearrangement uses TRBV29-1 and TRBJ2-7; TRBD2 aligns across 12 bases. CDR1 and CDR2 from the germline V gene are SQVTM and ANQGSEA. CDR3 length: 13 residues. The junction had 6 bases not matched to a gene; V was cut back by 5 bases and J by 7 bases.

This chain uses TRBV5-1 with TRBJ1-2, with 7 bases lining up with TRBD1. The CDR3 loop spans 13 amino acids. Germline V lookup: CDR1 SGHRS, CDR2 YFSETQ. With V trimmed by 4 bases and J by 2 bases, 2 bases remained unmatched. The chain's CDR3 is CASSPGGNYGYTF. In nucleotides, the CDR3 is TGCGCCAGCAGCCCAGGGGGGAACTATGGCTACACCTTC.

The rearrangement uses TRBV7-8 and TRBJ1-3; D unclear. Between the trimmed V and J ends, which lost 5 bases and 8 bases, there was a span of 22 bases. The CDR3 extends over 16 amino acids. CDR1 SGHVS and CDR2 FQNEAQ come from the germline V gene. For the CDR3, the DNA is TGTGCCAGCAGCCGGAACCGACATCCGGGAAAGGACACCATATATTTT. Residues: CASSRNRHPGKDTIYF.

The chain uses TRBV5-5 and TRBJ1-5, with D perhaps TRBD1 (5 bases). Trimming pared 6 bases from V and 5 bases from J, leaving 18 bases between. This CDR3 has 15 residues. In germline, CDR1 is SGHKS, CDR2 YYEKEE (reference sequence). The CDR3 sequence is CASTFTLWGDQPQHF. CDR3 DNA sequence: TGTGCCAGCACCTTTACCCTTTGGGGGGATCAGCCCCAGCATTTT.

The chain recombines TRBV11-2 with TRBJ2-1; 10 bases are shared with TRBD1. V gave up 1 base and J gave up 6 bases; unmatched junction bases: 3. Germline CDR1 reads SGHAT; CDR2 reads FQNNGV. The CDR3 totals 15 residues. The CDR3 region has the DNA TGTGCCAGCAGCTTAGTAAGGGACAGGGGCAATGAGCAGTTCTTC. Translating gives CASSLVRDRGNEQFF.

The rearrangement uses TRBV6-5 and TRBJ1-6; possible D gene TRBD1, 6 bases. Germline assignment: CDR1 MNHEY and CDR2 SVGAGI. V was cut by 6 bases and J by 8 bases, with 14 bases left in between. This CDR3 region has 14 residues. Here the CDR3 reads CASRGGGADSPLHF. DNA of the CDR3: TGTGCCAGCAGAGGGGGGGGCGCGGATTCACCCCTCCACTTT.

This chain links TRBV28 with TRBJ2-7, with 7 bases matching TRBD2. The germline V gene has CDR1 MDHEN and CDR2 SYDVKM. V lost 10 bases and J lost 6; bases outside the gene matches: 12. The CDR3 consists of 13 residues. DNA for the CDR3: TGTGCCACCAAAGGGACTAACGGCCTCGAGCAGTACTTC. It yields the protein CATKGTNGLEQYF.

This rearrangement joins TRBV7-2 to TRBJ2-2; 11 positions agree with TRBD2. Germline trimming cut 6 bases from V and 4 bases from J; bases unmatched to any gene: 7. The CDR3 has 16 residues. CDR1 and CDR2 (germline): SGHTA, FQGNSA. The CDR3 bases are TGTGCCAGCAGGCCACTAGCGGGGGCTGTCACCGGGGAGCTGTTTTTT. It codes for CASRPLAGAVTGELFF.

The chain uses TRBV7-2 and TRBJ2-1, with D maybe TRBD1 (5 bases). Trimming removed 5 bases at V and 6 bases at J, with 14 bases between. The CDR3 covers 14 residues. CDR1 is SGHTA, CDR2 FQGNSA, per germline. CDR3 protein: CASSQGSPVNEQFF. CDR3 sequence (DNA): TGTGCCAGCAGCCAGGGCTCCCCTGTCAATGAGCAGTTCTTC.

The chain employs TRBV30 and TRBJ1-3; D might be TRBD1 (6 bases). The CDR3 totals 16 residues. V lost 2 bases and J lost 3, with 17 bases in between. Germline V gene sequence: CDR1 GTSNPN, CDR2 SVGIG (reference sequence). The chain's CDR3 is CAWSRGLQGRGNTIYF. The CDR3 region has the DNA TGTGCCTGGAGTAGGGGACTACAGGGTCGTGGAAACACCATATATTTT.

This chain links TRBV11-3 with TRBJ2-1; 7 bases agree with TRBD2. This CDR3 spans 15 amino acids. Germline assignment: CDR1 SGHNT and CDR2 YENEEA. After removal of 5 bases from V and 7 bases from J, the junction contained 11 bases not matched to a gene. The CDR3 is CASSERLAGLNEQFF. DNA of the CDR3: TGTGCCAGCAGCGAAAGACTAGCCGGACTAAATGAGCAGTTCTTC.

The DNA for the CDR3 is TGTGCCAGCAGCTTAGGGGGGCTGGGGATCTACGAGCAGTACTTC. Translation: CASSLGGLGIYEQYF. The chain employs TRBV7-2 and TRBJ2-7, with a weak D call TRBD1 (6 bases). V gave up 1 base and J gave up 3 bases, with 13 bases separating them. Germline V gene lookup returns CDR1 SGHTA and CDR2 FQGNSA. The CDR3 is made up of 15 amino acids.

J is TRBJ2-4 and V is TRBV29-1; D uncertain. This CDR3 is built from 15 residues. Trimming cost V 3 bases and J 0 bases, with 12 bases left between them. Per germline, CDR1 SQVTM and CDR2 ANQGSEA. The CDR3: CSVEVADTAKNIQYF. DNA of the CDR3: TGCAGCGTTGAGGTTGCTGACACAGCCAAAAACATTCAGTACTTC.

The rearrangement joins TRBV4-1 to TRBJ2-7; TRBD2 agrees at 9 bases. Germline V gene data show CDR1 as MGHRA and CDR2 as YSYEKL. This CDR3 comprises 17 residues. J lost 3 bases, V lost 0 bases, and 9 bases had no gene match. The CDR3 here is CASSQDLSGSGGYEQYF. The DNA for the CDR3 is TGCGCCAGCAGCCAAGACCTTAGCGGGAGTGGCGGCTACGAGCAGTACTTC.

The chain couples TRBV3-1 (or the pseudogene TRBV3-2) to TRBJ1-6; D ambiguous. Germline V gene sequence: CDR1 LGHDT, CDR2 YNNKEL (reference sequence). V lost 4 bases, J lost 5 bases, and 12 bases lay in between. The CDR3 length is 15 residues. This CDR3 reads CASSLGDTNNSPLHF. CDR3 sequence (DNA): TGTGCCAGCAGCCTGGGAGACACGAATAATTCACCCCTCCACTTT.